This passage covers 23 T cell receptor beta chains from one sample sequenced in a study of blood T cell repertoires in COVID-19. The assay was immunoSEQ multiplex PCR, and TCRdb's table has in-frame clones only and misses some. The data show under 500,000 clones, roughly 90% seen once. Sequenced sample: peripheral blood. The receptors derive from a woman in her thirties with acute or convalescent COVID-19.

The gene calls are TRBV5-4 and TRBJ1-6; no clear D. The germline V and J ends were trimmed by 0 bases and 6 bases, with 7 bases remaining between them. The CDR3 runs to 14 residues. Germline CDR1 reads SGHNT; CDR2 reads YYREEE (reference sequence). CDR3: CASSLESANSPLHF. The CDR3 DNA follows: TGTGCCAGCAGCTTGGAGAGCGCTAATTCACCCCTCCACTTT.

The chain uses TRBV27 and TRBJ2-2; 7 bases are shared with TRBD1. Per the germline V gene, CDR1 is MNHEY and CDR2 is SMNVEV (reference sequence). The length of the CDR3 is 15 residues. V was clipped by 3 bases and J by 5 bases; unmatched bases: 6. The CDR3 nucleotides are TGTGCCAGCAGTTTTGGACCGACAGGGACCGGGGAGCTGTTTTTT. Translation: CASSFGPTGTGELFF.

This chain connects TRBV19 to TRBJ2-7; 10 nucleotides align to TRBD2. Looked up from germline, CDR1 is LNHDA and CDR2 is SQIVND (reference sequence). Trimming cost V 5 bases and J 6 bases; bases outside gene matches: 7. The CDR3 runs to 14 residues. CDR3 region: CASSPPQRGGEQYF. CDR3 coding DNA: TGTGCCAGTAGTCCCCCGCAGCGGGGGGGCGAGCAGTACTTC.

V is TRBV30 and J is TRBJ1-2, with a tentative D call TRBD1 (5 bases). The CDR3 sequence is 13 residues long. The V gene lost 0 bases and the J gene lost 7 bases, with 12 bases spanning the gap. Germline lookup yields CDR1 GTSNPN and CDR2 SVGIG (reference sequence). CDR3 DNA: TGTGCCTGGAGTGTCGGTGGGGCAGTTGGCTACACCTTC. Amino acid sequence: CAWSVGGAVGYTF.

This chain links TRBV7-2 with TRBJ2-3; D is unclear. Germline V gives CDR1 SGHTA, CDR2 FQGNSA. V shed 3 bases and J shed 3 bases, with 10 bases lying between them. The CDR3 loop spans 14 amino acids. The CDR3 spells CASSFNGVTDTQYF. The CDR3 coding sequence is TGTGCCAGCAGCTTCAACGGAGTTACAGATACGCAGTATTTT.

The CDR3 coding sequence is TGTGCCAGCAACCGGGACAGGCAGTTTGAAAAACTGTTTTTT. Protein sequence: CASNRDRQFEKLFF. The chain employs TRBV2 and TRBJ1-4; 8 bases align to TRBD1. Losses at the gene ends were 7 bases for V and 7 bases for J; bases not matched to a gene: 8. Germline V gives CDR1 SNHLY, CDR2 FYNNEI. This CDR3 spans 14 amino acids. Using reference TRBV2 and TRBJ1-4 for the parts outside the CDR3, the full variable domain is EPEVTQTPSHQVTQMGQEVILRCVPISNHLYFYWYRQILGQKVEFLVSFYNNEISEKSEIFDDQFSVERPDGSNFTLKIRSTKLEDSAMYFCASNRDRQFEKLFFGSGTQLSVL.

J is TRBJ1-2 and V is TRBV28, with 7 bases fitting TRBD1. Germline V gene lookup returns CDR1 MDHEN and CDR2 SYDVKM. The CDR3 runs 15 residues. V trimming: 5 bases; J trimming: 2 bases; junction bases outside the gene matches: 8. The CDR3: CASSGTGTENYGYTF. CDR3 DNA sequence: TGTGCCAGCAGTGGGACCGGGACAGAAAACTATGGCTACACCTTC.

The CDR3 sequence: CASSLGRGGTRNYGYTF. The CDR3, as DNA: TGTGCCAGCAGCTTAGGACGGGGGGGCACTCGGAACTATGGCTACACCTTC. V is TRBV7-9 and J is TRBJ1-2; D is perhaps TRBD1 (6 bases). Germline V gene data show CDR1 as SEHNR and CDR2 as FQNEAQ (reference sequence). This CDR3 is built from 17 residues. The V gene lost 1 base and the J gene lost 2 bases, with 17 bases spanning the gap. Complete variable domain (other parts from reference TRBV7-9 and TRBJ1-2): DTGVSQNPRHKITKRGQNVTFRCDPISEHNRLYWYRQTLGQGPEFLTYFQNEAQLEKSRLLSDRFSAERPKGSFSTLEIQRTEQGDSAMYLCASSLGRGGTRNYGYTFGSGTRLTVV.

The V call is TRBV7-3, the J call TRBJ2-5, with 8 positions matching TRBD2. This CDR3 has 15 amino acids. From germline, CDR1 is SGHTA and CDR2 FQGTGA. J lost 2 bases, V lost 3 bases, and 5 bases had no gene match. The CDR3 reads CASSFGRGEQETQYF. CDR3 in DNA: TGTGCCAGCAGCTTTGGGCGGGGGGAACAAGAGACCCAGTACTTC.

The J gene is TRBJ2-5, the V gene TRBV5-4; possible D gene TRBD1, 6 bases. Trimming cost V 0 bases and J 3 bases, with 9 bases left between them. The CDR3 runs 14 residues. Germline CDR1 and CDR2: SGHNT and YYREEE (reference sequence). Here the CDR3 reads CASSLVAGEETQYF. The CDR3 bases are TGTGCCAGCAGCTTGGTTGCAGGGGAAGAGACCCAGTACTTC. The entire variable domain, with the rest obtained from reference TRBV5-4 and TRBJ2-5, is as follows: ETGVTQSPTHLIKTRGQQVTLRCSSQSGHNTVSWYQQALGQGPQFIFQYYREEENGRGNFPPRFSGLQFPNYSSELNVNALELDDSALYLCASSLVAGEETQYFGPGTRLLVL.

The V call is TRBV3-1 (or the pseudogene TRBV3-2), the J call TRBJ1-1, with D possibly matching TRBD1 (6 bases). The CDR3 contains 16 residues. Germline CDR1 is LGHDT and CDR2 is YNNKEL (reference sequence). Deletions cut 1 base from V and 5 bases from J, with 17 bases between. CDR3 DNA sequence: TGTGCCAGCAGCCAAGCCGGGGGGGGGCGGAGAACTGAAGCTTTCTTT. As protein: CASSQAGGGRRTEAFF.

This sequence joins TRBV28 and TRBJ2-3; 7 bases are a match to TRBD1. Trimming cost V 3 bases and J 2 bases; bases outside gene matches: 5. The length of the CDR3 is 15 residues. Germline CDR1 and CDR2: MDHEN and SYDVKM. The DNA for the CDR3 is TGTGCCAGCAGTTTGGGAACAGGGGCCACAGATACGCAGTATTTT. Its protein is CASSLGTGATDTQYF.

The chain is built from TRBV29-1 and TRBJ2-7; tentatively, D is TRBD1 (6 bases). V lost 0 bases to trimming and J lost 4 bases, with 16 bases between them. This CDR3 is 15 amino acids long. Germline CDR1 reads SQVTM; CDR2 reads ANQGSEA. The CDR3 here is CSVEDLRGTGYEQYF. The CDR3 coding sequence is TGCAGCGTTGAAGATCTCAGGGGAACGGGATACGAGCAGTACTTC.

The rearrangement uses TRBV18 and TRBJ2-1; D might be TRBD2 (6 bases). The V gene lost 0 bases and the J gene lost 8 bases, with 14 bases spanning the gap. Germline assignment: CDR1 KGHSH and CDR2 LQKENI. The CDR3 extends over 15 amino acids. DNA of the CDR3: TGTGCCAGCTCACCACCCGGGACTGGGTTTTATGAGCAGTTCTTC. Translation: CASSPPGTGFYEQFF.

CDR3 nucleotide sequence: TGTGCCATCAGTGAGTCGCTCGTGGGCAAGGGGCTTTTAGCTAACTATGGCTACACCTTC. The encoded protein is CAISESLVGKGLLANYGYTF. V and J are TRBV10-3 and TRBJ1-2, with D possibly TRBD1 on 5 matching bases. There are 20 residues in the CDR3. Trimming pared 0 bases from V and 0 bases from J, leaving 23 bases between. Per the germline V gene, CDR1 is ENHRY and CDR2 is SYGVKD.

The CDR3 DNA follows: TGTGCCAGCAGTGGAACGACAGGGTACTTCTCCGGGGAGCTGTTTTTT. Protein: CASSGTTGYFSGELFF. The J gene is TRBJ2-2, the V gene TRBV6-1, with TRBD1 matching over 7 bases. CDR1 and CDR2 (germline): MNHNS, SASEGT. This CDR3 region has 16 residues. After removal of 4 bases from V and 6 bases from J, the junction contained 11 bases not matched to a gene.

The CDR3 coding sequence is TGTGCCAGCAGCTTTGGACAGGGCACAGATACGCAGTATTTT. This codes for CASSFGQGTDTQYF. The V gene is TRBV5-6, the J gene TRBJ2-3; 7 bases align to TRBD1. The V and J ends lost 2 bases and 1 base, in that order; junction bases with no gene match: 1. This CDR3 has 14 residues. Germline V CDR1 and CDR2: SGHDT, YYEEEE. The full variable domain, completed using reference TRBV5-6 and TRBJ2-3, is DAGVTQSPTHLIKTRGQQVTLRCSPKSGHDTVSWYQQALGQGPQFIFQYYEEEERQRGNFPDRFSGHQFPNYSSELNVNALLLGDSALYLCASSFGQGTDTQYFGPGTRLTVL.

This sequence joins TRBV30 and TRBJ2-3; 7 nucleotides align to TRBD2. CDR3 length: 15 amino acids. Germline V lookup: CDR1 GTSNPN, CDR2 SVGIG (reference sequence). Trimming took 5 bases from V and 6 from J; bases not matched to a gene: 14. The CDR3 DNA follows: TGTGCCTGGGGGCCTGGGGGGGGGATAGGGGATACGCAGTATTTT. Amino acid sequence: CAWGPGGGIGDTQYF.

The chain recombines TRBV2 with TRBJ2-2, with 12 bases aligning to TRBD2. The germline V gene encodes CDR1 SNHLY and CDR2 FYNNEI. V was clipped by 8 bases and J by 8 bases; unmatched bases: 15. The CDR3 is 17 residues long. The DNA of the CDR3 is TGTGCCAGCCGACTGACTAGCGGGGGAAACGGAGCTGGGGAGCTGTTTTTT. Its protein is CASRLTSGGNGAGELFF.

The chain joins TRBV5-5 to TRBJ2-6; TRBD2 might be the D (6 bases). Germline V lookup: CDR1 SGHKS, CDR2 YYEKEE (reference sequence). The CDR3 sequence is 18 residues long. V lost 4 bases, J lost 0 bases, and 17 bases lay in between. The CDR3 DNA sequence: TGTGCCAGCAGCCCCGCCCGGGGGAACTACTCTGGGGCCAACGTCCTGACTTTC. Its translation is CASSPARGNYSGANVLTF. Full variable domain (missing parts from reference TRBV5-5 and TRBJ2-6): DAGVTQSPTHLIKTRGQQVTLRCSPISGHKSVSWYQQVLGQGPQFIFQYYEKEERGRGNFPDRFSARQFPNYSSELNVNALLLGDSALYLCASSPARGNYSGANVLTFGAGSRLTVL.

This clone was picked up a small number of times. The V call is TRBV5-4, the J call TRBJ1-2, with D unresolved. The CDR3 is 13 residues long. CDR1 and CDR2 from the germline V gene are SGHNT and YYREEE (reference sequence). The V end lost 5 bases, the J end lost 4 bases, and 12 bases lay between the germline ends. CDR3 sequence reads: CASSPGVSYGYTF. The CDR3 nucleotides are TGTGCCAGCAGTCCAGGCGTTTCCTATGGCTACACCTTC.

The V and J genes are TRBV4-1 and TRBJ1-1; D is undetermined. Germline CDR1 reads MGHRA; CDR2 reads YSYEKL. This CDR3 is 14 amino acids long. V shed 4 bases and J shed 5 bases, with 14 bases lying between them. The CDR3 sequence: CASSPSQSGTEAFF. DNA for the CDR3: TGCGCCAGCAGCCCCTCACAGAGTGGGACTGAAGCTTTCTTT.

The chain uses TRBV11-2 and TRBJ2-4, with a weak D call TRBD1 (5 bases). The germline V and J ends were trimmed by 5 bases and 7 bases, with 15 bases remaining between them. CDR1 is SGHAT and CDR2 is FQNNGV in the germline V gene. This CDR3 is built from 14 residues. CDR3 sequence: CASSIQAFGNIQYF. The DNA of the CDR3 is TGTGCCAGCAGCATACAGGCTTTTGGGAACATTCAGTACTTC.